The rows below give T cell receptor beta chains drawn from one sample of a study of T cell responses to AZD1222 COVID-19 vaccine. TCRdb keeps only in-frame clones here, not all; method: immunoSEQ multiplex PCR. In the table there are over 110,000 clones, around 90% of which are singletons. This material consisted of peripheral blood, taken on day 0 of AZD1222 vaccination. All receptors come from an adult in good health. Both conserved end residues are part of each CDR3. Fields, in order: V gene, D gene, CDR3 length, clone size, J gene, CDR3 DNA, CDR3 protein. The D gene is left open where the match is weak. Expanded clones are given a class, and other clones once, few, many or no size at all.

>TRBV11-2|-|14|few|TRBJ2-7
TGTGCCAGCAGCTTCCATGCAGGAAGCGACGAGCAGTACTTC
CASSFHAGSDEQYF
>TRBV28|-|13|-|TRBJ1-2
TGTGCCAGCAGGGACAGACGTGGCTATGGCTACACCTTC
CASRDRRGYGYTF
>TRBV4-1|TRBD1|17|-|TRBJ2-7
TGCGCCAGCAGCCAAGGATCGGTTGGGACAGGGAGAAACGAGCAGTACTTC
CASSQGSVGTGRNEQYF
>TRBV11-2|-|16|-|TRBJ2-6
TGTGCCAGCAGGCTCTTTGGAGGAACTGGGGCCAACGTCCTGACTTTC
CASRLFGGTGANVLTF
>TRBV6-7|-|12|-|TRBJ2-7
TGTGCCAGCAGCAACATTTCGAGCGAGCAGTACTTC
CASSNISSEQYF
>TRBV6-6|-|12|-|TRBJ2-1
TGTGCCAGCAGCCCCTCGGGGGTTCAGCAGTTCTTC
CASSPSGVQQFF
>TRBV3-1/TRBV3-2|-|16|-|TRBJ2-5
TGTGCCAGCAGCCATCCAAGGGGTTACGGTTGGGGGACCCAGTACTTC
CASSHPRGYGWGTQYF
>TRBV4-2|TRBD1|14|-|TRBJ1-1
TGTGCCAGCAGCCGGGACAGGGGTGGCACTGAAGCTTTCTTT
CASSRDRGGTEAFF
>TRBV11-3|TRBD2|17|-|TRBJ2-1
TGTGCCAGCAGCTTCGGTCCTAGCGGGAGGTCCTACAATGAGCAGTTCTTC
CASSFGPSGRSYNEQFF
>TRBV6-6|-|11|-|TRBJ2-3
TGTGCCAGCAGTTCAACTCGGACGCAGTATTTT
CASSSTRTQYF
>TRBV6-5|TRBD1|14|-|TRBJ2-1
TGTGCCAGCAGGGGGTGGACAGGGCCCAATGAGCAGTTCTTC
CASRGWTGPNEQFF
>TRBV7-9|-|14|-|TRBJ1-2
TGTGCCAGCAGCGGTGAGACAGTTAACTATGGCTACACCTTC
CASSGETVNYGYTF
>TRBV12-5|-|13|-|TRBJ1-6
TGTGCTAGTGGTTTCGGGAATAATTCACCCCTCCACTTT
CASGFGNNSPLHF
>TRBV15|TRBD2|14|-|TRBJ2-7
TGTGCCACCAGCAAGCGATCGGGGGGGGTCGAGCAGTACTTC
CATSKRSGGVEQYF
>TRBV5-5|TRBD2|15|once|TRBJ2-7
TGTGCCAGCAGCTTTTACCTTGGGGGGGCCTACGAGCAGTACTTC
CASSFYLGGAYEQYF
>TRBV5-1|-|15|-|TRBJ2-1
TGCGCCAGCAGCTTGGACGGGAGCTCCTACAATGAGCAGTTCTTC
CASSLDGSSYNEQFF
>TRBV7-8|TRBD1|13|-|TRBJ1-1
TGTGCCAGCAGCTATGGAGGGGGCGCTGAAGCTTTCTTT
CASSYGGGAEAFF
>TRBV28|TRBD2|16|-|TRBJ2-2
TGTGCCAGCAGTTTATTGCCGCTAGCGGGGGCCGGGGAGCTGTTTTTT
CASSLLPLAGAGELFF
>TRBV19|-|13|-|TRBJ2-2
TGTGCCAGTAGTATAGCGGGCGGTGGGGAGCTGTTTTTT
CASSIAGGGELFF
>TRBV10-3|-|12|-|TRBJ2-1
TGTGCTTACGGCCGGGAATACAATGAGCAGTTCTTC
CAYGREYNEQFF
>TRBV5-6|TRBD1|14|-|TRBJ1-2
TGTGCCAGCAGCCCGAGGAGGGGGCGCGGGGGCTACACCTTC
CASSPRRGRGGYTF
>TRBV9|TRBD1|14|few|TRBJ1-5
TGTGCCAGCAGCGAACAGGGGGCCGATCAGCCCCAGCATTTT
CASSEQGADQPQHF
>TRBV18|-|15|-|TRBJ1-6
TGTGCCAGCTCACCCAATACAGGGAACAATTCACCCCTCCACTTT
CASSPNTGNNSPLHF
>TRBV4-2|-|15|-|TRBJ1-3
TGTGCCAGCAGCCAAGTCGTGGCGGAAGGAAACACCATATATTTT
CASSQVVAEGNTIYF
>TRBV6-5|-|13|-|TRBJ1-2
TGTGCCAGCAGGAAAGAGGGGGTCTATGGCTACACCTTC
CASRKEGVYGYTF
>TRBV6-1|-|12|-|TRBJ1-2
TGTGCCAGCAGTGAATATGGTTGGGGCTACACCTTC
CASSEYGWGYTF
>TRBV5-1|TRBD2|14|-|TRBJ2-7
TGCGCCAGCAGCACCGGGGGGAGCTCCTACGAGCAGTACTTC
CASSTGGSSYEQYF
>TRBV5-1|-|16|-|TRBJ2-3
TGCGCCAGCAGCATACTTCTTCAAACTAGCACAGATACGCAGTATTTT
CASSILLQTSTDTQYF
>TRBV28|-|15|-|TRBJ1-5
TGTGCCAGCAGCTCTCCCGGACAAGCGGGTCAGCCCCAGCATTTT
CASSSPGQAGQPQHF
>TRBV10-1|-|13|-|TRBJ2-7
TGCGCCAGCAGTGAGTCGAACACCTACGAGCAGTACTTC
CASSESNTYEQYF
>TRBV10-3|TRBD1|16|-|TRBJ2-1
TGTGCCATCAGCTATAAACCGGGACAGGGTCTAAATGAGCAGTTCTTC
CAISYKPGQGLNEQFF
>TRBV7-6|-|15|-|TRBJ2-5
TGTGCCAGCAGCTTAGGTGGGGGGTTTTTGCAGACCCAGTACTTC
CASSLGGGFLQTQYF
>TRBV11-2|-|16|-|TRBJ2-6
TGTGCCAGCAGCATCCGGGCCCCTACTGGGGCCAACGTCCTGACTTTC
CASSIRAPTGANVLTF
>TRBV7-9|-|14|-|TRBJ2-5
TGTGCCAGCAGCTTAGTGCAAGTGGGGGAGACCCAGTACTTC
CASSLVQVGETQYF
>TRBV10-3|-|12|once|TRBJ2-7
TGTGCCATCAGTGTGCAAAACTACGAGCAGTACTTC
CAISVQNYEQYF
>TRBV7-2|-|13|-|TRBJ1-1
TGTGCCAGCAGCACCATGATATTGGGTGAAGCTTTCTTT
CASSTMILGEAFF
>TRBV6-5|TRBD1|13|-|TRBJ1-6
TGTGCCAGCAGAAGACAGGGGGTTTCACCCCTCCACTTT
CASRRQGVSPLHF
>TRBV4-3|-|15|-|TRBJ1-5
TGCGCCAGCAGCCAAGATCGAACCCTTAATCAGCCCCAGCATTTT
CASSQDRTLNQPQHF
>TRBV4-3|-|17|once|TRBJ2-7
TGCGCCAGCAGCCAAGATCTCCCCCCCATCGGTATGATGGAGCAGTACTTC
CASSQDLPPIGMMEQYF
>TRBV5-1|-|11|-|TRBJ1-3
TGCGCCAGCAGCTTCGAAAACACCATATATTTT
CASSFENTIYF
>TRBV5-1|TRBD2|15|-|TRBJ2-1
TGCGCCAGCAGCTGGGGACTAGCGGCTTACAATGAGCAGTTCTTC
CASSWGLAAYNEQFF
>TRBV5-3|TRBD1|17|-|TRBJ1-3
TGTGCCAGAAGCGAAGGGGACAGTTCGAGCTCTGGAAACACCATATATTTT
CARSEGDSSSSGNTIYF
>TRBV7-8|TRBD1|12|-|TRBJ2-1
TGTGCCAGCAGCACACAGGGGAATGAGCAGTTCTTC
CASSTQGNEQFF
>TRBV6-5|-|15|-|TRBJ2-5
TGTGCCAGCAGTTACTCGTGGTCTTCCAAAGAGACCCAGTACTTC
CASSYSWSSKETQYF
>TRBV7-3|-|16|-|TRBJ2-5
TGTGCCAGCAGCTTAAAGCCCGCAGTAGCAGGTGAGACCCAGTACTTC
CASSLKPAVAGETQYF
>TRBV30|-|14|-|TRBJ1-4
TGTGCCTGGAGCGGGGGGACGGTAAATGAAAAACTGTTTTTT
CAWSGGTVNEKLFF
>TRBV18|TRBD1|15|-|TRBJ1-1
TGTGCCAGCTCCCGAGGACAGGTAGTGAACACTGAAGCTTTCTTT
CASSRGQVVNTEAFF
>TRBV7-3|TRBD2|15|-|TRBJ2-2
TGTGCCAGCAGCTCTAGCGGGCCCAACACCGGGGAGCTGTTTTTT
CASSSSGPNTGELFF
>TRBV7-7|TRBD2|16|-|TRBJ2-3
TGTGCCAGCAGTGGAGACGGACTAGCGGGACTAGATACGCAGTATTTT
CASSGDGLAGLDTQYF
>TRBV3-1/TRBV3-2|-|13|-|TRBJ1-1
TGTGCCAGCAGCCCAAGGGTGGGAACTGAAGCTTTCTTT
CASSPRVGTEAFF
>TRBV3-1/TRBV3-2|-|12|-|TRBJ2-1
TGTGCCAGCAGCCAAGGTTGGAATGAGCAGTTCTTC
CASSQGWNEQFF
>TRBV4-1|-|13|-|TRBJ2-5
TGCGCCAGCAGCCTCCTGCGCCAAGAGACCCAGTACTTC
CASSLLRQETQYF
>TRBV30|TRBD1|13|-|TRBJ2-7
TGTGCCGCCTCCGGGACAGGGACCTACGAGCAGTACTTC
CAASGTGTYEQYF
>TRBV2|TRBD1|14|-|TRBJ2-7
TGTGCCAGCAGCTTACAGGGGGCACGGGACGAGCAGTACTTC
CASSLQGARDEQYF
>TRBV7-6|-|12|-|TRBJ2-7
TGTGCCAGCAGCTCTAACTCATACGAGCAGTACTTC
CASSSNSYEQYF
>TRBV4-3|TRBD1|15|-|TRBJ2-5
TGCGCCAGCAGCCAAGAGGACAGGGGAAGGGAGACCCAGTACTTC
CASSQEDRGRETQYF
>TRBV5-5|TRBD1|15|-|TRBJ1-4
TGTGCCAGCAGCAGAACAGGACAGGGGGATGAAAAACTGTTTTTT
CASSRTGQGDEKLFF
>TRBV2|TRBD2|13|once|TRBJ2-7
TGTGCCAGCAGTGGGGAAAAAGCGGGAGTGCAGTACTTC
CASSGEKAGVQYF
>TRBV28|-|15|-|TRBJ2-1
TGTGCCAGCAGCCCTGACAGTCCTTCCTACAATGAGCAGTTCTTC
CASSPDSPSYNEQFF